This TCR beta chain was observed in a study of T cells in Graves' hyperthyroidism and ophthalmopathy. Trimming stripped 4 bases from V and 5 bases from J, with 18 bases between. This CDR3 has 16 amino acids. Amplified TCR beta CDR3 regions came from RNA transcripts. When the TCR CDR3 underwent first-round RT-PCR, the HTBI primer set was used. TCRdb analysed the multiplex PCR reads with MiXCR anew, one entry per CDR3 protein. The sample carries approximately 400,000 distinct CDR3 sequences, more than 14% recorded once. This clonotype was observed a few times. This chain connects TRBV12-3 or TRBV12-4 to TRBJ1-5, with TRBD1 as a possible D gene (5 bases). The sequencing input was blood. This TCR was recovered from a woman aged 25 to 39 with Graves' ophthalmopathy. Written as DNA, the CDR3 is TGTGCCAGCAGTTCACCAAAGAGGGACGGAGATCAGCCCCAGCATTTT. This translates into CASSSPKRDGDQPQHF.